This is a list of T cell receptor beta chains from one sample in a study of OX40 agonist ivuxolimab in advanced cancers. The table came from immunoSEQ multiplex PCR; TCRdb's copy has only in-frame clones and leaves some out. The table lists 20,000 to 30,000 clones, approximately 77% of them singletons. This material consisted of CD4+ or CD8+ T cells sorted from blood, taken in a trial of the OX40 agonist ivuxolimab. These receptors were obtained from an adult with an advanced solid tumor such as melanoma, head and neck, liver or kidney cancer. Both conserved end residues are part of each CDR3. The D gene is left open where the match is weak. For some rows the clone size is stated as once, few or many, or as a class when expanded; others skip it.

v_call: TRBV5-5; clone_size: NA; d_call: NA; j_call: TRBJ2-1; cdr3_aa: CASSLGGRYNNEQFF; cdr3_nt: TGTGCCAGCAGCTTAGGAGGGCGATACAACAATGAGCAGTTCTTC
v_call: TRBV18; clone_size: NA; d_call: NA; j_call: TRBJ1-2; cdr3_aa: CASSRLGRLDGYTF; cdr3_nt: TGTGCCAGCTCACGATTGGGACGTCTGGATGGCTACACCTTC
v_call: TRBV27; clone_size: few; d_call: NA; j_call: TRBJ2-7; cdr3_aa: CASRGGGEQYF; cdr3_nt: TGTGCCAGCAGAGGGGGTGGCGAGCAGTACTTC
v_call: TRBV6-6; clone_size: NA; d_call: NA; j_call: TRBJ1-5; cdr3_aa: CASTKAGSNQPQHF; cdr3_nt: TGTGCCAGCACCAAAGCGGGGAGCAATCAGCCCCAGCATTTT
v_call: TRBV18; clone_size: few; d_call: NA; j_call: TRBJ1-4; cdr3_aa: CASSPRDEKLFF; cdr3_nt: TGTGCCAGCTCACCCAGGGATGAAAAACTGTTTTTT
v_call: TRBV18; clone_size: NA; d_call: NA; j_call: TRBJ1-3; cdr3_aa: CASSPDSTGNTIYF; cdr3_nt: TGTGCCAGCTCCCCCGACAGTACTGGAAACACCATATATTTT
v_call: TRBV4-1; clone_size: once; d_call: NA; j_call: TRBJ2-1; cdr3_aa: CASSHPDPSASGPSYNEQFF; cdr3_nt: TGCGCCAGCAGCCACCCTGATCCGAGCGCCTCAGGCCCCTCCTACAATGAGCAGTTCTTC
v_call: TRBV29-1; clone_size: NA; d_call: NA; j_call: TRBJ2-5; cdr3_aa: CSVSGPSTETQYF; cdr3_nt: TGCAGCGTTTCCGGGCCCAGCACGGAGACCCAGTACTTC
v_call: TRBV6-1; clone_size: NA; d_call: TRBD1; j_call: TRBJ2-5; cdr3_aa: CASSRQGVLETQYF; cdr3_nt: TGTGCCAGCTCACGACAGGGTGTGTTAGAGACCCAGTACTTC
v_call: TRBV29-1; clone_size: NA; d_call: NA; j_call: TRBJ1-1; cdr3_aa: CSVEGGGDEAFF; cdr3_nt: TGCAGCGTTGAGGGGGGAGGGGATGAAGCTTTCTTT
v_call: TRBV4-2; clone_size: NA; d_call: TRBD1; j_call: TRBJ2-1; cdr3_aa: CASSQGQGDINEQFF; cdr3_nt: TGTGCCAGCAGCCAAGGACAGGGGGACATCAATGAGCAGTTCTTC
v_call: TRBV5-6; clone_size: few; d_call: NA; j_call: TRBJ1-3; cdr3_aa: CASSLVAASGNTIYF; cdr3_nt: TGTGCCAGCAGCTTGGTGGCAGCCTCTGGAAACACCATATATTTT
v_call: TRBV18; clone_size: NA; d_call: NA; j_call: TRBJ1-1; cdr3_aa: CASSPGSQQGRGEAFF; cdr3_nt: TGTGCCAGCTCACCAGGTTCCCAACAGGGTAGAGGTGAAGCTTTCTTT
v_call: TRBV4-1; clone_size: NA; d_call: NA; j_call: TRBJ2-3; cdr3_aa: CASRAQAESDTQYF; cdr3_nt: TGCGCCAGCAGAGCCCAAGCCGAGTCAGATACGCAGTATTTT
v_call: TRBV19; clone_size: NA; d_call: TRBD1; j_call: TRBJ2-7; cdr3_aa: CASSGPGQSSYEQYF; cdr3_nt: TGTGCCAGTAGCGGGCCGGGACAGAGCTCCTACGAGCAGTACTTC
v_call: TRBV11-2; clone_size: NA; d_call: NA; j_call: TRBJ2-2; cdr3_aa: CAGSLPGGGELFF; cdr3_nt: TGTGCCGGCAGCTTACCTGGTGGCGGGGAGCTGTTTTTT
v_call: TRBV5-5; clone_size: NA; d_call: NA; j_call: TRBJ2-5; cdr3_aa: CASTQWTVGGTQYF; cdr3_nt: TGTGCCAGCACCCAATGGACGGTTGGTGGGACCCAGTACTTC
v_call: TRBV7-2; clone_size: few; d_call: NA; j_call: TRBJ1-2; cdr3_aa: CASSFVGYGYTF; cdr3_nt: TGTGCCAGCAGCTTTGTTGGCTATGGCTACACCTTC
v_call: TRBV2; clone_size: large; d_call: TRBD1; j_call: TRBJ1-5; cdr3_aa: CATRAHRGRSNQPQHF; cdr3_nt: TGTGCCACCAGGGCGCACAGGGGGCGAAGCAATCAGCCCCAGCATTTT
v_call: TRBV6-5; clone_size: NA; d_call: NA; j_call: TRBJ1-1; cdr3_aa: CASTIGPGAEAFF; cdr3_nt: TGTGCCAGCACCATTGGGCCGGGCGCGGAGGCTTTCTTT
v_call: TRBV6-1; clone_size: NA; d_call: NA; j_call: TRBJ1-5; cdr3_aa: CASSTNSNQPQHF; cdr3_nt: TGTGCCAGCAGTACCAATAGCAATCAGCCCCAGCATTTT
v_call: TRBV11-2; clone_size: NA; d_call: NA; j_call: TRBJ2-7; cdr3_aa: CASSLGTAVYEQYF; cdr3_nt: TGTGCCAGCAGCTTAGGGACCGCTGTTTACGAGCAGTACTTC
v_call: TRBV6-1; clone_size: NA; d_call: NA; j_call: TRBJ1-2; cdr3_aa: CASSEKRDGYTF; cdr3_nt: TGTGCCAGCAGTGAAAAAAGGGATGGCTACACCTTC
v_call: TRBV30; clone_size: NA; d_call: NA; j_call: TRBJ2-1; cdr3_aa: CAWSVRNNEQFF; cdr3_nt: TGTGCCTGGAGTGTACGAAACAATGAGCAGTTCTTC
v_call: TRBV19; clone_size: NA; d_call: NA; j_call: TRBJ2-2; cdr3_aa: CASRLESGELFF; cdr3_nt: TGTGCTAGTAGGTTGGAGTCCGGGGAGCTGTTTTTT
v_call: TRBV6-6; clone_size: once; d_call: TRBD2; j_call: TRBJ2-3; cdr3_aa: CASRAGGSTDTQYF; cdr3_nt: TGTGCCAGCCGTGCGGGGGGGAGCACAGATACGCAGTATTTT
v_call: TRBV6-5; clone_size: NA; d_call: TRBD1; j_call: TRBJ1-5; cdr3_aa: CASTQGAGEPQHF; cdr3_nt: TGTGCCAGCACCCAGGGGGCCGGGGAGCCCCAGCATTTT
v_call: TRBV14; clone_size: NA; d_call: NA; j_call: TRBJ2-4; cdr3_aa: CASSQGLRMHF; cdr3_nt: TGTGCCAGCAGCCAGGGATTACGGATGCACTTC
v_call: TRBV9; clone_size: NA; d_call: NA; j_call: TRBJ2-3; cdr3_aa: CASSVSSTDTQYF; cdr3_nt: TGTGCCAGCAGCGTTAGTAGCACAGATACGCAGTATTTT
v_call: TRBV4-3; clone_size: NA; d_call: NA; j_call: TRBJ1-1; cdr3_aa: CASSADRNTEAFF; cdr3_nt: TGCGCCAGCAGCGCGGACAGGAACACTGAAGCTTTCTTT
v_call: TRBV5-3; clone_size: NA; d_call: TRBD1; j_call: TRBJ2-7; cdr3_aa: CARSSRDRGPLSF; cdr3_nt: TGTGCCAGAAGTTCCCGGGACAGGGGTCCCCTCAGCTTC
v_call: TRBV7-2; clone_size: NA; d_call: TRBD2; j_call: TRBJ2-5; cdr3_aa: CASSLAGLALETQYF; cdr3_nt: TGTGCCAGCAGCTTAGCGGGACTAGCGTTGGAGACCCAGTACTTC
v_call: TRBV7-2; clone_size: once; d_call: TRBD2; j_call: TRBJ2-3; cdr3_aa: CASSLGGRVGTDTQYF; cdr3_nt: TGTGCCAGCAGCTTAGGCGGGAGGGTAGGCACAGATACGCAGTATTTT
v_call: TRBV28; clone_size: NA; d_call: TRBD2; j_call: TRBJ2-5; cdr3_aa: CASSPLRGSGETQYF; cdr3_nt: TGTGCCAGCAGTCCGCTGCGGGGGAGTGGAGAGACCCAGTACTTC
v_call: TRBV6-1; clone_size: NA; d_call: NA; j_call: TRBJ2-3; cdr3_aa: CASSEVHTDTQYF; cdr3_nt: TGTGCCAGCAGTGAGGTTCACACAGATACGCAGTATTTT
v_call: TRBV18; clone_size: NA; d_call: TRBD2; j_call: TRBJ2-1; cdr3_aa: CASSPRAGTRDGEQFF; cdr3_nt: TGTGCCAGCTCACCAAGGGCCGGGACTAGGGATGGTGAGCAGTTCTTC
v_call: TRBV28; clone_size: NA; d_call: NA; j_call: TRBJ1-2; cdr3_aa: CASSLTGAPFYGYTF; cdr3_nt: TGTGCCAGCAGTTTAACGGGGGCTCCATTCTATGGCTACACCTTC
v_call: TRBV7-3; clone_size: NA; d_call: TRBD2; j_call: TRBJ2-3; cdr3_aa: CASSVSGGETDTQYF; cdr3_nt: TGTGCCAGCAGCGTTAGCGGGGGGGAAACAGATACGCAGTATTTT
v_call: TRBV18; clone_size: NA; d_call: TRBD1; j_call: TRBJ1-4; cdr3_aa: CASSPAQGAYEKLFF; cdr3_nt: TGTGCCAGCTCACCGGCACAGGGGGCGTATGAAAAACTGTTTTTT
v_call: TRBV5-1; clone_size: NA; d_call: NA; j_call: TRBJ1-3; cdr3_aa: CASSTTGSGAGNTIYF; cdr3_nt: TGCGCCAGCAGCACAACAGGGTCCGGAGCTGGAAACACCATATATTTT
v_call: TRBV5-1; clone_size: NA; d_call: NA; j_call: TRBJ2-1; cdr3_aa: CASSPDYGAGNEQFF; cdr3_nt: TGCGCCAGCAGCCCTGACTACGGAGCGGGCAATGAGCAGTTCTTC
v_call: TRBV28; clone_size: NA; d_call: TRBD1; j_call: TRBJ1-5; cdr3_aa: CASLTGDGQPQHF; cdr3_nt: TGTGCCAGCCTTACAGGGGATGGTCAGCCCCAGCATTTT
v_call: TRBV6-5; clone_size: NA; d_call: TRBD1; j_call: TRBJ1-2; cdr3_aa: CASSALGTGNGYTF; cdr3_nt: TGTGCCAGCAGCGCCCTGGGGACAGGGAACGGCTACACCTTC
v_call: TRBV28; clone_size: NA; d_call: NA; j_call: TRBJ1-5; cdr3_aa: CASSLMREPQHF; cdr3_nt: TGTGCCAGCAGTTTAATGAGGGAACCCCAGCATTTT
v_call: TRBV7-9; clone_size: NA; d_call: NA; j_call: TRBJ1-1; cdr3_aa: CASSFPPGGSSTEAFF; cdr3_nt: TGTGCCAGCAGCTTCCCTCCGGGAGGGAGTAGCACTGAAGCTTTCTTT
v_call: TRBV7-2; clone_size: NA; d_call: NA; j_call: TRBJ2-3; cdr3_aa: CASSLGSTDTQYF; cdr3_nt: TGTGCCAGCAGCTTAGGGAGCACAGATACGCAGTATTTT
v_call: TRBV6-4; clone_size: NA; d_call: NA; j_call: TRBJ2-7; cdr3_aa: CAPLTRGSEEQYF; cdr3_nt: TGTGCCCCGCTGACCCGTGGCTCCGAGGAGCAGTACTTC
v_call: TRBV7-9; clone_size: NA; d_call: NA; j_call: TRBJ2-7; cdr3_aa: CASSLQGGTEQYF; cdr3_nt: TGTGCCAGCAGCTTACAGGGAGGCACCGAGCAGTACTTC
v_call: TRBV6-4; clone_size: few; d_call: TRBD1; j_call: TRBJ2-2; cdr3_aa: CASSEGQDTGELFF; cdr3_nt: TGTGCCAGCAGTGAGGGACAGGACACCGGGGAGCTGTTTTTT
v_call: TRBV2; clone_size: NA; d_call: TRBD1; j_call: TRBJ1-5; cdr3_aa: CASDRGGQPQHF; cdr3_nt: TGTGCCAGCGACAGGGGGGGTCAGCCCCAGCATTTT
v_call: TRBV30; clone_size: NA; d_call: TRBD2; j_call: TRBJ2-7; cdr3_aa: CASTSGLTYEQYF; cdr3_nt: TGTGCCTCTACTAGCGGCTTGACCTACGAGCAGTACTTC